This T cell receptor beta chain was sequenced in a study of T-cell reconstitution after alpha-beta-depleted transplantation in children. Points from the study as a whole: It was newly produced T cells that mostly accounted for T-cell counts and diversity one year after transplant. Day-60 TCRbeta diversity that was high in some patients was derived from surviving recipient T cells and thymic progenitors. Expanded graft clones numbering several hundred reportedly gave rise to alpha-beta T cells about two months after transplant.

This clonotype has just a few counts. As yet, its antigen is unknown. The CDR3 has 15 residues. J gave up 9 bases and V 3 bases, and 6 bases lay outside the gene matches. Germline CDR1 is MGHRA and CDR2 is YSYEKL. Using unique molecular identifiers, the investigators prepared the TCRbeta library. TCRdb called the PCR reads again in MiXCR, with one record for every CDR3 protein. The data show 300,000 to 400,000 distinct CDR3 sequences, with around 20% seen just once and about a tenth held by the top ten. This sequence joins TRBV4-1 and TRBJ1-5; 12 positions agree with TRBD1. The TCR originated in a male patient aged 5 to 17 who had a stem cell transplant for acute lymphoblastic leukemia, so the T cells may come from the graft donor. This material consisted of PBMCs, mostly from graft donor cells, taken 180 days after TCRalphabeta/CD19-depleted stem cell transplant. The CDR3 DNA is TGCGCCAGCAGCCATATCCGGGACAGGGGGCGGCCCCAGCATTTT. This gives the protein CASSHIRDRGRPQHF.